This T cell receptor beta chain was profiled in a study of siplizumab effects on memory and regulatory T cells. CDR3 length: 14 residues. Germline V lookup: CDR1 SGHRS, CDR2 YFSETQ. V lost 4 bases to trimming and J lost 2 bases; unmatched junction nucleotides: 6. Study outcomes and limitations: Only a minor fraction of alloreactive clones mapped to unstimulated subsets. A major contribution to the alloresponse seemed to be made by naive T cells, which seemed more diverse than memory cells. Memory cells that were CD4+ and unstimulated gave rise to alloreactive sequences, which siplizumab significantly reduced.

The assay covered 100,000 or so TCR templates per sample. Clones were sequenced by immunoSEQ multiplex PCR, and TCRdb holds only the in-frame ones, with some missing. The profile shows approximately 90,000 clones, over 85% of them singletons. Regarding this clone: Its antigen is currently unknown.

Sequences were obtained from non-Treg CD4+ T cells sorted from blood. This TCR was sampled from a human donor in good health. The chain uses TRBV5-1 and TRBJ2-7; 7 nucleotides align to TRBD1. CDR3 loop: CASSPGQDPYEQYF. In DNA, the CDR3 is TGCGCCAGCAGCCCCGGACAGGACCCCTACGAGCAGTACTTC.